Following are 25 T cell receptor beta chains from one sample sequenced in a study of tumour-infiltrating T cells in Burkitt lymphoma. TCRdb keeps only in-frame clones here, not all; method: immunoSEQ multiplex PCR. The sample has around 5,600 clones; roughly a tenth are singletons. Material: tumor tissue. These receptors were obtained from a human donor with diffuse large B-cell lymphoma.

This clone was counted only a few times. The genes are TRBV5-1 and TRBJ2-2; 12 bases line up with TRBD2. CDR1 and CDR2 from the germline V gene are SGHRS and YFSETQ. The trim removed 4 bases at V and 3 bases at J, leaving 13 bases unmatched. The CDR3 is 19 amino acids. CDR3 loop: CASSPRLAGALGDTGELFF. CDR3 DNA: TGCGCCAGCAGCCCCAGACTAGCGGGGGCCCTCGGAGACACCGGGGAGCTGTTTTTT.

The rearrangement links TRBV6-5 to TRBJ1-2, with D possibly being TRBD1 (6 bases). Germline V lookup: CDR1 MNHEY, CDR2 SVGAGI. V shed 5 bases and J shed 3 bases, with 7 bases lying between them. CDR3 size: 12 residues. The CDR3 DNA sequence: TGTGCCAGCAGTACAGGGTACTATGGCTACACCTTC. Translating it yields CASSTGYYGYTF.

The J gene is TRBJ1-6, the V gene TRBV7-2, with 10 bases aligning to TRBD1. Per the germline V gene, CDR1 is SGHTA and CDR2 is FQGNSA. The CDR3 totals 15 residues. V lost 5 bases, J lost 7 bases, and 5 bases stayed unmatched. The CDR3 bases are TGTGCCAGCAGCGGGACAGGGGTTTGGAATTCACCCCTCCACTTT. This translates into CASSGTGVWNSPLHF.

As to this clone: The sample has other DNA sequences that encode this CDR3 too. The chain uses TRBV19 and TRBJ2-2, with TRBD1 matching 7 bases. Germline loops: CDR1 LNHDA, CDR2 SQIVND (reference sequence). CDR3 length: 13 amino acids. V trimming: 11 bases; J trimming: 3 bases; junction bases outside the gene matches: 6. The chain's CDR3 is CACTDRDTGELFF. CDR3 in DNA: TGTGCCTGCACCGACAGGGACACCGGGGAGCTGTTTTTT.

Only a few counts were recorded for this clone. The gene calls are TRBV4-1 and TRBJ1-5; the D is unclear. The ends were cut back, 4 bases at V and 10 bases at J, with 17 bases in the middle. CDR1 MGHRA and CDR2 YSYEKL come from the germline V gene. The CDR3 extends over 14 amino acids. CDR3 sequence reads: CASSLGGGVKPQHF. CDR3 DNA sequence: TGCGCCAGCAGCCTTGGAGGAGGCGTCAAACCCCAGCATTTT.

The gene calls are TRBV5-1 and TRBJ1-4, with 12 bases lining up with TRBD1. The CDR3 extends over 16 amino acids. Germline V gene sequence: CDR1 SGHRS, CDR2 YFSETQ. Trimming removed 0 bases from V and 7 bases from J; junction bases left unmatched: 4. CDR3 sequence: CASSLAGTGGREKLFF. For the CDR3, the DNA is TGCGCCAGCAGCTTGGCCGGGACAGGGGGCCGTGAAAAACTGTTTTTT.

The CDR3 DNA sequence: TGTGCCAGCAGCCCCTATCAATCACAGGGGGCCTATGGCTACACCTTC. This encodes CASSPYQSQGAYGYTF. This rearrangement joins TRBV7-2 to TRBJ1-2; 9 nucleotides line up with TRBD1. The CDR3 has 16 amino acids. V gave up 5 bases and J gave up 4 bases; unmatched junction bases: 11. CDR1 and CDR2 (germline): SGHTA, FQGNSA.

The chain has TRBV5-4 and TRBJ2-3; D is uncertain. Germline values: CDR1 SGHNT, CDR2 YYREEE (reference sequence). The CDR3 sequence is 13 residues long. V was pared by 0 bases and J by 2 bases, with 4 bases between. The CDR3 nucleotides are TGTGCCAGCAGCTTGGTTGTCACAGATACGCAGTATTTT. Translating gives CASSLVVTDTQYF.

This clone was seen a handful of times. This chain joins TRBV6-1 and TRBJ1-1; TRBD1 is a possible D gene (5 bases). Trimming left V 2 bases short and J 1 base short, with 8 bases between. This CDR3 is built from 14 residues. Germline V gives CDR1 MNHNS, CDR2 SASEGT. The CDR3 loop reads CASSEPGRNTEAFF. In DNA form, the CDR3 reads TGTGCCAGCAGTGAACCGGGGCGGAACACTGAAGCTTTCTTT.

This rearrangement joins TRBV5-8 to TRBJ1-5; the match to TRBD1 covers 10 bases. Germline CDR1 reads SGHTS; CDR2 reads YDEGEE. J lost 7 bases, V lost 3 bases, and 7 bases had no gene match. CDR3 length: 15 amino acids. DNA for the CDR3: TGTGCCAGCAGCTACGACAGGGGGCGAGAACAGCCCCAGCATTTT. Translating gives CASSYDRGREQPQHF.

The CDR3 nucleotides read TGTGCCATCAGTCTACTAGCGGGGGATGACACCGGGGAGCTGTTTTTT. Translating gives CAISLLAGDDTGELFF. The rearrangement joins TRBV10-3 to TRBJ2-2; TRBD2 matches 11 bases. V dropped 5 bases and J dropped 3; count of bases not matched to a gene: 5. The germline gives CDR1 ENHRY, CDR2 SYGVKD. This CDR3 region has 16 residues.

This clone showed up just a few times. This chain joins TRBV5-4 and TRBJ1-5; TRBD1 matches 8 bases. CDR3 size: 16 residues. The germline V gene encodes CDR1 SGHNT and CDR2 YYREEE (reference sequence). J gave up 5 bases and V 1 base, and 8 bases lay outside the gene matches. CDR3: CASSLWTGLDDQPQHF. CDR3 in DNA: TGTGCCAGCAGCTTGTGGACAGGGTTAGATGATCAGCCCCAGCATTTT.

The chain recombines TRBV7-8 with TRBJ1-5; weak D call: TRBD1 (6 bases). The germline gives CDR1 SGHVS, CDR2 FQNEAQ. CDR3 length equals 12 residues. The V end was cut by 5 bases, the J end by 11 bases, with 13 bases between. The CDR3, as DNA: TGTGCCAGCAGCCCGGGACAAGTGGCCCAGCATTTT. It is translated as CASSPGQVAQHF.

The rearrangement uses TRBV6-1 and TRBJ2-7; D unclear. Germline V gene data show CDR1 as MNHNS and CDR2 as SASEGT. Trimming cost V 7 bases and J 3 bases, with 13 bases left between them. The CDR3 is 13 residues long. In nucleotides, the CDR3 is TGTGCCAGCATTCCCCCGTGGGGCTACGAGCAGTACTTC. Protein sequence: CASIPPWGYEQYF.

Only a few counts were recorded for this clone. The chain links TRBV4-2 to TRBJ1-2, with D perhaps matching TRBD1 (6 bases). Per the germline V gene, CDR1 is LGHNA and CDR2 is YNFKEQ. The CDR3 runs to 15 residues. Trimming left V 0 bases short and J 4 bases short, with 12 bases between. CDR3 sequence (DNA): TGTGCCAGCAGCCAAGATGACGTCAGGGGCTATGGCTACACCTTC. The encoded protein is CASSQDDVRGYGYTF.

In this sample, this clone turned up a few times. The rearrangement links TRBV4-2 to TRBJ1-2, with a possible D match to TRBD1 (6 bases). Trimming stripped 0 bases from V and 12 bases from J, with 14 bases between. The V gene's germline CDR1 is LGHNA and CDR2 YNFKEQ. This CDR3 has 13 residues. The CDR3 nucleotides read TGTGCCAGCAGCCAAGAAAAGGGGGAGGGAAACACCTTC. Its protein is CASSQEKGEGNTF.

A few counts support this clone. The chain joins TRBV4-1 to TRBJ1-4; TRBD1 agrees at 8 bases. The CDR3 extends over 19 amino acids. V dropped 0 bases and J dropped 1; count of bases not matched to a gene: 10. The V gene's germline CDR1 is MGHRA and CDR2 YSYEKL. The CDR3 loop is CASSQDPGGAFVTNEKLFF. Written as DNA, the CDR3 is TGCGCCAGCAGCCAAGACCCAGGGGGCGCGTTCGTAACTAATGAAAAACTGTTTTTT.

The chain has TRBV10-3 and TRBJ1-1; no clear D gene. CDR3 length: 12 residues. Germline values: CDR1 ENHRY, CDR2 SYGVKD. Trimming left V 11 bases short and J 3 bases short, with 13 bases between. This CDR3 is CASARADTEAFF. The CDR3 region has the DNA TGTGCCTCGGCGAGGGCGGACACTGAAGCTTTCTTT.

Comment on this clone: Other DNA sequences from this sample encode an identical CDR3 as well. This chain connects TRBV5-1 to TRBJ1-6; D remains ambiguous. The V gene's germline CDR1 is SGHRS and CDR2 YFSETQ. The V and J ends lost 0 bases and 0 bases respectively, with 4 bases between them. The CDR3 is 15 residues long. The CDR3 sequence: CASSLGSSYNSPLHF. CDR3 bases: TGCGCCAGCAGCTTGGGGAGCTCCTATAATTCACCCCTCCACTTT.

This rearrangement joins TRBV5-1 to TRBJ2-1; TRBD2 matches at 8 bases. Unmatched junction bases numbered 8, after V lost 2 bases and J lost 7 bases. This CDR3 has 15 amino acids. Germline V CDR1 and CDR2: SGHRS, YFSETQ. This CDR3 is CASSFPGGAVNEQFF. As DNA, the CDR3 is TGCGCCAGCAGCTTCCCCGGGGGGGCAGTGAATGAGCAGTTCTTC.

This clone occurred a few times. The chain employs TRBV5-4 and TRBJ1-1; the D is unclear. Trimming pared 1 base from V and 0 bases from J, leaving 7 bases between. The CDR3 extends over 14 amino acids. The germline V gene has CDR1 SGHNT and CDR2 YYREEE (reference sequence). Here the CDR3 reads CASSLWTVNTEAFF. The CDR3, as DNA: TGTGCCAGCAGCTTGTGGACGGTGAACACTGAAGCTTTCTTT.

The chain has TRBV2 and TRBJ1-2; D remains ambiguous. CDR3 size: 12 residues. The V and J ends lost 5 bases and 8 bases respectively, with 12 bases between them. From germline, CDR1 is SNHLY and CDR2 FYNNEI. The CDR3 DNA follows: TGTGCCAGCAGTCAAACCGGACGCGGCTACACCTTC. Translated: CASSQTGRGYTF.

The J gene is TRBJ1-2, the V gene TRBV19, with a possible D match to TRBD1 (5 bases). Germline V CDR1 and CDR2: LNHDA, SQIVND (reference sequence). V was pared by 8 bases and J by 12 bases, with 25 bases between. This CDR3 has 14 residues. The CDR3 nucleotides read TGTGCCAGTGCCGGAGACAGAATTGCCGCCGCCAACACCTTC. This encodes CASAGDRIAAANTF.

The V call is TRBV6-5, the J call TRBJ2-7, with D maybe TRBD1 (6 bases). Germline CDR1 reads MNHEY; CDR2 reads SVGAGI. The CDR3 length is 12 residues. The V end was cut by 6 bases, the J end by 6 bases, with 12 bases between. The CDR3 nucleotides are TGTGCCAGCAGCACACAGGGTTTCGAGCAGTACTTC. It specifies CASSTQGFEQYF.

Only a few counts were recorded for this clone. V gene TRBV27 combines with J gene TRBJ2-1; D remains unclear. CDR3 length: 13 residues. Trimming pared 3 bases from V and 6 bases from J, leaving 9 bases between. CDR1 is MNHEY, CDR2 SMNVEV, per germline (reference sequence). The DNA of the CDR3 is TGTGCCAGCAGTTTTGGTCGGATCAATGAGCAGTTCTTC. This sequence encodes CASSFGRINEQFF.